This section outlines one TCR beta chain sequence together with its context. Its specificity is not known. Each donor's status was that of a healthy bone marrow donor. It was with 60 Vbeta and 13 Jbeta primers that the PCR ran. Clones were sequenced by immunoSEQ multiplex PCR, and TCRdb holds only the in-frame ones, with some missing. The table has about 140,000 clones, 76% seen once. The CDR3 is 15 amino acids. Deletions cut 7 bases from V and 2 bases from J, with 15 bases between. In germline, CDR1 is MDHEN, CDR2 SYDVKM. This sample was included in a study of cytomegalovirus exposure and HLA in healthy donors. The study, taken as a whole, reports: Per a later analysis, approximately 16,000 TCR beta sequences showed association with HLA alleles at 0.05 false discovery rate. In an earlier analysis, most TCR beta V segments were productive about 87% or about 30% of the time. For cytomegalovirus status, the classifier reportedly gave diagnoses with high specificity and sensitivity.

The sequenced material came from PBMCs. The sequence came from a male donor in good health and CMV-seronegative. This chain connects TRBV28 to TRBJ2-4; D may be TRBD2 (6 bases). Here the CDR3 reads CASIPGTGSKNIQYF. DNA for the CDR3: TGTGCCAGCATTCCGGGGACTGGTTCCAAAAACATTCAGTACTTC.